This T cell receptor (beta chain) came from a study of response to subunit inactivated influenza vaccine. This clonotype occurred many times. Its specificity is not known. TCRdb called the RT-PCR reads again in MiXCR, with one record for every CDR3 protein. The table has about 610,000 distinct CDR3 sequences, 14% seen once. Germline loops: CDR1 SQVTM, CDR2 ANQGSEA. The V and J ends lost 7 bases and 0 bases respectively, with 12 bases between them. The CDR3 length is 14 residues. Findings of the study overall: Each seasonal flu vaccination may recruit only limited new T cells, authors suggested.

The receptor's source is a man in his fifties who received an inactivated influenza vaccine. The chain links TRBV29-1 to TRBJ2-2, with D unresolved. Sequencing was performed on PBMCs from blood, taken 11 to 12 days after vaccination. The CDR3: CSAGVGANTGELFF. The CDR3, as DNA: TGCAGCGCAGGCGTTGGGGCGAACACCGGGGAGCTGTTTTTT.